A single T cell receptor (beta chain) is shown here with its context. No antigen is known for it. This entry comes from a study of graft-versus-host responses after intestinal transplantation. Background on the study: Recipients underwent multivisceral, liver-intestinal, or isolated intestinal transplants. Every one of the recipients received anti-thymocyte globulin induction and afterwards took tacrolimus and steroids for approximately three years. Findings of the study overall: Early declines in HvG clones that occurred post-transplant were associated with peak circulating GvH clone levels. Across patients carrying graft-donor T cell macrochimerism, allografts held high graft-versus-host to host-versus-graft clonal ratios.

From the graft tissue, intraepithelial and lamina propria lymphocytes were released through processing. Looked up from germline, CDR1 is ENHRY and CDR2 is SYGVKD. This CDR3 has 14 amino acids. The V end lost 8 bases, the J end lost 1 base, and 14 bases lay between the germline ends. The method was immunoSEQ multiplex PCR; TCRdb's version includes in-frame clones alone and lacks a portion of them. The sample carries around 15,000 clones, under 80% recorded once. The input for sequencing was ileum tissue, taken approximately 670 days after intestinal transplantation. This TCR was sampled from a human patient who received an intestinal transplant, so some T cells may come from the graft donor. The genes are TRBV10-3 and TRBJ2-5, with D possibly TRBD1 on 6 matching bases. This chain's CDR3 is CAILDRTAQETQYF. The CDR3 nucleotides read TGTGCCATCCTTGACCGGACAGCCCAAGAGACCCAGTACTTC.